This is a list of T cell receptor beta chains from one sample in a study of blood T cell repertoires in COVID-19. This table comes from immunoSEQ multiplex PCR, and its TCRdb copy is limited to in-frame clones, with some not included. The sample includes under 250,000 clones, over 60% of them seen just once. Sequencing was carried out using peripheral blood. The receptors come from a woman between 70 and 85 years old with acute or convalescent COVID-19. CDR3s include the opening cysteine and the closing phenylalanine or tryptophan. A D gene is named only where the DNA matches it firmly.

d_gene,v_gene,j_gene,CDR3aa
TRBD1,TRBV5-4,TRBJ1-1,CASSPGQDINTEAFF
NA,TRBV6-2/TRBV6-3,TRBJ2-2,CASSLVDRPGELFF
TRBD2,TRBV5-1,TRBJ2-1,CASSESTSGAYNEQFF
NA,TRBV6-1,TRBJ2-2,CASSGLTVPNTGELFF
TRBD1,TRBV7-3,TRBJ2-5,CASSATGGGHVTQYF
NA,TRBV10-3,TRBJ2-3,CAISELLGTDTQYF
NA,TRBV4-1,TRBJ1-3,CASSPKEDTIPSSGNTIYF
NA,TRBV5-4,TRBJ1-2,CASSLGRNYTF
NA,TRBV11-2,TRBJ1-1,CASSPGRVNTEAFF
NA,TRBV7-7,TRBJ2-2,CASSPNGVNTGELFF
NA,TRBV7-2,TRBJ2-7,CASSFLPSDRFYEQYF
TRBD1,TRBV6-5,TRBJ2-6,CASGLQGSGANVLTF
NA,TRBV12-2,TRBJ2-3,CASRPSRGRGTDTQYF
TRBD2,TRBV25-1,TRBJ2-5,CASSEYGLAGGDGETQYF
NA,TRBV5-5,TRBJ2-1,CASSLETGFHNEQFF
NA,TRBV9,TRBJ2-2,CASSVSGNTGELFF
NA,TRBV7-9,TRBJ2-3,CASSLVSSGLTTDTQYF
NA,TRBV2,TRBJ2-3,CASKTGPAPDTQYF